These T cell receptor beta chains were read from a single sample in a study of vaccination and CD4 T cells after COVID-19. The antigens for these receptors are not known. TCRdb independently ran MiXCR on the PCR reads; one entry per CDR3 protein. The data hold about 10,000 distinct CDR3 sequences, with around 42% observed a single time. Sequencing input: CD4+ T cells from blood, cultured in vitro. These receptors originate from a human donor who had recovered from COVID-19. Both conserved end residues are part of each CDR3. The order of the fields is clone size, D gene, V gene, J gene, CDR3 DNA, CDR3 protein. A D gene is named only where the DNA matches it firmly. Size values are once, few and many counts, or a class for expanded clones, and some rows have none.

abundance: -
d_gene: TRBD2
v_gene: TRBV6-2/TRBV6-3
j_gene: TRBJ2-3
CDR3nt: TGTGCCAGCAGTGCGGGGGGGTGGACAGATACGCAGTATTTT
CDR3aa: CASSAGGWTDTQYF

abundance: few
d_gene: -
v_gene: TRBV11-2
j_gene: TRBJ1-6
CDR3nt: TGTGCCAGCAGCTTAGACCCTCAGGCCCAATCACCCCTCCACTTT
CDR3aa: CASSLDPQAQSPLHF

abundance: few
d_gene: -
v_gene: TRBV6-5
j_gene: TRBJ1-2
CDR3nt: TGTGCCAGCAGTTCCGTCATTCAGGCCCCCTATGGCTACACCTTC
CDR3aa: CASSSVIQAPYGYTF

abundance: -
d_gene: -
v_gene: TRBV11-2
j_gene: TRBJ1-2
CDR3nt: TGTGCCAGCAGCTCTATTTCTAACTATGGCTACACCTTC
CDR3aa: CASSSISNYGYTF

abundance: -
d_gene: -
v_gene: TRBV6-1
j_gene: TRBJ1-4
CDR3nt: TGTGCCAGCAGTGAAGCTCGGGGAGGAAAACTGTTTTTT
CDR3aa: CASSEARGGKLFF

abundance: large
d_gene: -
v_gene: TRBV19
j_gene: TRBJ2-2
CDR3nt: TGTGCCAGTAGACTCCAGTCCGGGGAGCTGTTTTTT
CDR3aa: CASRLQSGELFF

abundance: few
d_gene: -
v_gene: TRBV11-3
j_gene: TRBJ2-2
CDR3nt: TGTGCCAGCAGCGATGGGGCAGGGAAGGTCACCGGGGAGCTGTTTTTT
CDR3aa: CASSDGAGKVTGELFF

abundance: -
d_gene: -
v_gene: TRBV7-9
j_gene: TRBJ1-4
CDR3nt: TGTGCCAGCAGCTGGTCGGGGGGCGCTTGGGAAAAACTGTTTTTT
CDR3aa: CASSWSGGAWEKLFF

abundance: -
d_gene: TRBD2
v_gene: TRBV6-5
j_gene: TRBJ2-7
CDR3nt: TGTGCCAGCAGTTACGACAAACAACGGGGGGGCCAGCAACACTACGAGCAGTACTTC
CDR3aa: CASSYDKQRGGQQHYEQYF

abundance: few
d_gene: -
v_gene: TRBV12-3/TRBV12-4
j_gene: TRBJ1-1
CDR3nt: TGTGCCAGCAGTATTGGCGACCGGGCTTTCTTT
CDR3aa: CASSIGDRAFF

abundance: -
d_gene: -
v_gene: TRBV30
j_gene: TRBJ1-1
CDR3nt: TGTGCCTGGAGTGTACAGTTAAACACTGAAGCTTTCTTT
CDR3aa: CAWSVQLNTEAFF

abundance: -
d_gene: TRBD1
v_gene: TRBV12-5
j_gene: TRBJ2-7
CDR3nt: TGTGCTAGTGGTTTGGTACTCGGGACAGGGGTACCCCTGAGCTCCTACGAGCAGTACTTC
CDR3aa: CASGLVLGTGVPLSSYEQYF

abundance: -
d_gene: -
v_gene: TRBV15
j_gene: TRBJ1-2
CDR3nt: TGTGCCACCAGCAGTGATGTGACAGCCAGGCCTTATGGCTACACCTTC
CDR3aa: CATSSDVTARPYGYTF

abundance: -
d_gene: -
v_gene: TRBV25-1
j_gene: TRBJ1-2
CDR3nt: TGTGCCAGCAGTGAACAGGGGCTTGGCTACACCTTC
CDR3aa: CASSEQGLGYTF

abundance: few
d_gene: -
v_gene: TRBV3-1
j_gene: TRBJ1-2
CDR3nt: TGTGCCAGCAGCCGGACAAACTATGGCTACACCTTC
CDR3aa: CASSRTNYGYTF

abundance: -
d_gene: -
v_gene: TRBV20-1
j_gene: TRBJ2-7
CDR3nt: TGCAGTGCTAGAGATGGGGCATCCCCAGTTCAGGAGCAGTACTTC
CDR3aa: CSARDGASPVQEQYF

abundance: -
d_gene: -
v_gene: TRBV12-5
j_gene: TRBJ1-1
CDR3nt: TGTGCTAGTGGTTTGGGACTTTTGGGGATCTTT
CDR3aa: CASGLGLLGIF

abundance: -
d_gene: -
v_gene: TRBV12-3/TRBV12-4
j_gene: TRBJ2-7
CDR3nt: TGTGCCAGCAGTTTTGACTACCACGAGCAGTACTTC
CDR3aa: CASSFDYHEQYF

abundance: -
d_gene: -
v_gene: TRBV5-1
j_gene: TRBJ2-7
CDR3nt: TGCGCCAGCAGCTCGGACTCGAGCTCCTACGAGCAGTACTTC
CDR3aa: CASSSDSSSYEQYF

abundance: -
d_gene: -
v_gene: TRBV11-3
j_gene: TRBJ1-2
CDR3nt: TGTGCCAGCAGCTTAGAGGGCAGGGGAGGAAACTATGGCTACACCTTC
CDR3aa: CASSLEGRGGNYGYTF

abundance: once
d_gene: -
v_gene: TRBV18
j_gene: TRBJ1-4
CDR3nt: TGTGCCAGCACAACGGGGGTCTCAGCGGGTAATGAAAAACTGTTTTTT
CDR3aa: CASTTGVSAGNEKLFF

abundance: -
d_gene: -
v_gene: TRBV7-9
j_gene: TRBJ2-7
CDR3nt: TGTGCCAGCAGCTTAACCTACGAGCAGTACTTC
CDR3aa: CASSLTYEQYF

abundance: few
d_gene: -
v_gene: TRBV2
j_gene: TRBJ1-2
CDR3nt: TGTGCCCTCCCCTACAGGGCCGGGAGCGGCTACACCTTC
CDR3aa: CALPYRAGSGYTF